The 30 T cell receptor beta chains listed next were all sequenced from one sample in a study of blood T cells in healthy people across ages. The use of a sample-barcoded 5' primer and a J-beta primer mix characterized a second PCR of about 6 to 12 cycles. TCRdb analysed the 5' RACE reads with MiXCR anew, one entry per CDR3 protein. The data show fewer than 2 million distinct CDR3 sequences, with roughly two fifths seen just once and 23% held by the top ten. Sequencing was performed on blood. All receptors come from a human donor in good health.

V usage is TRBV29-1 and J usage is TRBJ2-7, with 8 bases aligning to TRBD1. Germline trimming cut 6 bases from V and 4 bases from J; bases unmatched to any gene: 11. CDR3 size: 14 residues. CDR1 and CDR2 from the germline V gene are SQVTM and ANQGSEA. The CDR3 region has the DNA TGCAGCGTGTGGGTGTGGACAGGGATGTACGAGCAGTACTTC. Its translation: CSVWVWTGMYEQYF.

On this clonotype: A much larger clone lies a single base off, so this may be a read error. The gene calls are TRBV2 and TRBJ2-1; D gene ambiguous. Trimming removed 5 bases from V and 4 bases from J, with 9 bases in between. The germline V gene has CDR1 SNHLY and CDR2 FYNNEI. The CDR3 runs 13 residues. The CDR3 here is CASSIPGYNEQFF. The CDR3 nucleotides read TGTGCCAGCAGTATTCCCGGGTACAATGAGCAGTTCTTC.

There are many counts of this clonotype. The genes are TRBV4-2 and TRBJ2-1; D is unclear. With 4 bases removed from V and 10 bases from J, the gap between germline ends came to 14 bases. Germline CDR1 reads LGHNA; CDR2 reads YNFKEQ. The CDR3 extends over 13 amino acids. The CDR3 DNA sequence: TGTGCCAGCAGCCCCCCCACGGGTTGGGAGCAGTTCTTC. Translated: CASSPPTGWEQFF.

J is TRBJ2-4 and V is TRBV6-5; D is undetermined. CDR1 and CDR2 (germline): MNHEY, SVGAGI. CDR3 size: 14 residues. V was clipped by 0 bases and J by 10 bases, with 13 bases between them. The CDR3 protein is CASSYSNGEGIQYF. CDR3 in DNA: TGTGCCAGCAGTTACTCGAATGGGGAAGGGATTCAGTACTTC.

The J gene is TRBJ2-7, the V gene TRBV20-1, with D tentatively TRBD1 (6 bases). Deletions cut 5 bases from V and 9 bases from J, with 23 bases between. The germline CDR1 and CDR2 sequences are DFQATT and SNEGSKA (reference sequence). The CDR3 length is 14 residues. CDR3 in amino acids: CSAPIEGPFRGQYF. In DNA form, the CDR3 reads TGCAGTGCTCCAATAGAGGGGCCTTTCAGGGGGCAGTACTTC.

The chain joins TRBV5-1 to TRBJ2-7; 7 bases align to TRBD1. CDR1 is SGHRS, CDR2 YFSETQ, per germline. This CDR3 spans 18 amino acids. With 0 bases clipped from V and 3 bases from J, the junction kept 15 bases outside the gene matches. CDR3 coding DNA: TGCGCCAGCAGCTTGGCGGGACGTGAGGGGGCCGAGATCTACGAGCAGTACTTC. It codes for CASSLAGREGAEIYEQYF.

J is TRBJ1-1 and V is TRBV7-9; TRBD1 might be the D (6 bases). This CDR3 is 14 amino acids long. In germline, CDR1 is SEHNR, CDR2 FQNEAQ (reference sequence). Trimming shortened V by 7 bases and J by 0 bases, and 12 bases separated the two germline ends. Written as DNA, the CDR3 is TGTGCCAGCACCTCAGGGGTTATGAACACTGAAGCTTTCTTT. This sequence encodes CASTSGVMNTEAFF.

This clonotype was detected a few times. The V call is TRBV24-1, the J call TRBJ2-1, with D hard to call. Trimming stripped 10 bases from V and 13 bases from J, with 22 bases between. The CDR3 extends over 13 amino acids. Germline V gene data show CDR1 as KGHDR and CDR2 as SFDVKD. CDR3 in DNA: TGTGCCACTAGGTTCTGGATGAAACACAACCAGTTCTTC. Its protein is CATRFWMKHNQFF.

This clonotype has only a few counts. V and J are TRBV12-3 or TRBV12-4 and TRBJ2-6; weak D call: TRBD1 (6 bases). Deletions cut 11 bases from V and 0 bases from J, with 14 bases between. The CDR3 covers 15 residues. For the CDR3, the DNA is TGTGCCGGCACCCTCAGGGGCTCTGGGGCCAACGTCCTGACTTTC. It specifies CAGTLRGSGANVLTF.

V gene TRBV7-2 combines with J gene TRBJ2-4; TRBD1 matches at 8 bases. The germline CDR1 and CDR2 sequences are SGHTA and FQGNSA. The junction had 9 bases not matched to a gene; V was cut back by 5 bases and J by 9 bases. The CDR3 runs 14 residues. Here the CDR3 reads CASSAPGGHGIQYF. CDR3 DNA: TGTGCCAGCAGCGCACCAGGGGGCCATGGCATTCAGTACTTC.

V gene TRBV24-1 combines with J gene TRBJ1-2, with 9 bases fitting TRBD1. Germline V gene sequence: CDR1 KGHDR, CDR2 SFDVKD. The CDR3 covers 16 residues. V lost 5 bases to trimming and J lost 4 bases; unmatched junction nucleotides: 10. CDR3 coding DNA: TGTGCCACCAGTGGCGAATCTACAGGGGGCCTCTATGGCTACACCTTC. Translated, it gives CATSGESTGGLYGYTF.

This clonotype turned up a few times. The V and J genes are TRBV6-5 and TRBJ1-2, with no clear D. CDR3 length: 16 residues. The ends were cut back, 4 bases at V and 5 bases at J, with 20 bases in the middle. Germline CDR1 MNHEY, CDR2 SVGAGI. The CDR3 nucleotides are TGTGCCAGCAGTTCCTCATATCTCGATTATGGGTATGGCTACACCTTC. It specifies CASSSSYLDYGYGYTF.

The CDR3 is CASSRPTRRAEETQYF. CDR3 in DNA: TGTGCCAGCAGCCGACCAACCAGACGCGCCGAGGAGACCCAGTACTTC. The chain uses TRBV7-6 and TRBJ2-5; D call uncertain. The V end was cut by 5 bases, the J end by 5 bases, with 21 bases between. Germline assignment: CDR1 SGHVS and CDR2 FNYEAQ. The CDR3 has 16 residues.

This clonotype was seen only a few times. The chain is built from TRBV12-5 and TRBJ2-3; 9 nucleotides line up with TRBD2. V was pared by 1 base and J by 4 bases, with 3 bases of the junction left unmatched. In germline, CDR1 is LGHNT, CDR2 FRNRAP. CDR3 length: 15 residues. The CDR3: CASGLGLAVPDTQYF. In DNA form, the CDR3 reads TGTGCTAGTGGTTTGGGACTAGCGGTTCCAGATACGCAGTATTTT.

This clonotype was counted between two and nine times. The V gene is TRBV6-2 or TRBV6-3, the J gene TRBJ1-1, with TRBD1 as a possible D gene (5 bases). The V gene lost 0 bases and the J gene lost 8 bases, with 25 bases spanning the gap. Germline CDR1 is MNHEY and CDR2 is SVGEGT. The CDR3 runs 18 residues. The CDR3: CASSYSRQGPRSVSEAFF. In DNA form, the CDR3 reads TGTGCCAGCAGTTACTCGAGGCAGGGACCTCGTTCGGTATCGGAAGCTTTCTTT.

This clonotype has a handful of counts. For the CDR3, the DNA is TGTGCCAGCAGCTTATCCGGCAGGGTTCTTGAGACCCAGTACTTC. Its protein is CASSLSGRVLETQYF. The genes are TRBV11-2 and TRBJ2-5, with D perhaps TRBD1 (5 bases). Looked up from germline, CDR1 is SGHAT and CDR2 is FQNNGV. The germline V and J ends were trimmed by 2 bases and 5 bases, with 15 bases remaining between them. The CDR3 is made up of 15 amino acids.

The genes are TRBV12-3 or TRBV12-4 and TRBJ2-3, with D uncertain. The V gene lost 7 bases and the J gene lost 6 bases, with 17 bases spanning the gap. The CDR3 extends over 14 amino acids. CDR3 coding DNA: TGTGCCAGCACCAGACAAAAGGGCGGCGATACGCAGTATTTT. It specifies CASTRQKGGDTQYF.

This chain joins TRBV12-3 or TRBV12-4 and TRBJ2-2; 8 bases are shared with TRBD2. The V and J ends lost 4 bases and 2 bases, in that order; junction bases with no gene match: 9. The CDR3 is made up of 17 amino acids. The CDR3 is CASSSTAGEANTGELFF. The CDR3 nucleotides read TGTGCCAGCAGTTCAACAGCGGGGGAGGCTAACACCGGGGAGCTGTTTTTT.

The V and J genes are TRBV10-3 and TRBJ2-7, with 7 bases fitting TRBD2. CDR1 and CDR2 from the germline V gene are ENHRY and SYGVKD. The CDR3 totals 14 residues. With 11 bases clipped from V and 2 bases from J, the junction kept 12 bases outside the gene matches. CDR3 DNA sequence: TGTGCCTCCCTCGGCGGGGGTGGGGCCTACGAGCAGTACTTC. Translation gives CASLGGGGAYEQYF.

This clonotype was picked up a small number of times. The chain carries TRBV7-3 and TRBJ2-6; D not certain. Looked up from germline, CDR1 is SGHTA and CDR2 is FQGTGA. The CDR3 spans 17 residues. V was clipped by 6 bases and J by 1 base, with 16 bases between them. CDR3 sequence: CASSSGAVGSGANVLTF. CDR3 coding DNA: TGTGCCAGCAGTTCCGGCGCGGTCGGATCTGGGGCCAACGTCCTGACTTTC.

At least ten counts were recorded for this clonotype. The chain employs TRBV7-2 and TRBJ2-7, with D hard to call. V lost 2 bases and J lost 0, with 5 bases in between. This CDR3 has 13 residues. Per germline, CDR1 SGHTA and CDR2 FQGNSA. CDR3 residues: CASSLRPSYEQYF. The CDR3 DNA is TGTGCCAGCAGCTTAAGGCCCTCCTACGAGCAGTACTTC.

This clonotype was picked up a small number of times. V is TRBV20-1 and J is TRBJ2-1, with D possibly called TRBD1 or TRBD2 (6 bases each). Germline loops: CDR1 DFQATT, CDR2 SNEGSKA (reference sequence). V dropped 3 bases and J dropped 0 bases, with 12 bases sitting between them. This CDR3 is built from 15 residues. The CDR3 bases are TGCAGTGCTAGGAGAGGGGGGCGCTCCTACAATGAGCAGTTCTTC. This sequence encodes CSARRGGRSYNEQFF.

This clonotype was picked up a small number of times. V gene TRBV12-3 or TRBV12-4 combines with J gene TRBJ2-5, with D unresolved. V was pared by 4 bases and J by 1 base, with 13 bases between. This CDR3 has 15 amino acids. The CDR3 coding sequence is TGTGCCAGCAGTTCCCTCTCCGGGCCCCAAGAGACCCAGTACTTC. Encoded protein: CASSSLSGPQETQYF.

The CDR3 DNA sequence: TGTGCCAGCAGCTTAGTTTTGGGAGAAGTCTACGAGCAGTACTTC. Protein sequence: CASSLVLGEVYEQYF. The chain uses TRBV7-2 and TRBJ2-4, with D perhaps matching TRBD2 (5 bases). The end of the DNA fits TRBJ2-7 better, so the J call may be wrong. CDR3 length equals 15 residues. The germline CDR1 and CDR2 sequences are SGHTA and FQGNSA.

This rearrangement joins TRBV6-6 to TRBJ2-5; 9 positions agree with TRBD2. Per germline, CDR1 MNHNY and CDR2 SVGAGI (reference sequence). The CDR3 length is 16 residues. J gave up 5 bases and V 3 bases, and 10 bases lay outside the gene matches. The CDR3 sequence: CASSYGARGGRETQYF. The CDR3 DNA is TGTGCCAGCAGTTATGGGGCGCGGGGGGGCCGTGAGACCCAGTACTTC.

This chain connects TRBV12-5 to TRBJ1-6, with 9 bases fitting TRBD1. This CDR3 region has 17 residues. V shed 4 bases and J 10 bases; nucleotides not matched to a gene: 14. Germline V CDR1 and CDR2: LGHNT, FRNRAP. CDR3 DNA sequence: TGTGCTAGTGGTTCGTCCCGCGGGACAGGGTTACGATCACCCCTCCACTTT. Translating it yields CASGSSRGTGLRSPLHF.

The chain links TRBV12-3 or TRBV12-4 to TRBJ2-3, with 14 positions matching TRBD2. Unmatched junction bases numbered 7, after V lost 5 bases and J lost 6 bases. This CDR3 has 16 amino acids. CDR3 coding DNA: TGTGCCAGCAGTAGACTAGCGGGGGGGCTAGGGGATACGCAGTATTTT. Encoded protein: CASSRLAGGLGDTQYF.

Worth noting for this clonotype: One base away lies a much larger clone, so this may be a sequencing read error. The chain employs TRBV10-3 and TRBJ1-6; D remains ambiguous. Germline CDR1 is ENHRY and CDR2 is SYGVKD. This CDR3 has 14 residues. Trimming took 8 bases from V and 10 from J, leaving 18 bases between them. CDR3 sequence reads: CAISLDGEDSPLHF. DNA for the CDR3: TGTGCCATCTCTTTGGACGGGGAGGACTCACCCCTCCACTTT.

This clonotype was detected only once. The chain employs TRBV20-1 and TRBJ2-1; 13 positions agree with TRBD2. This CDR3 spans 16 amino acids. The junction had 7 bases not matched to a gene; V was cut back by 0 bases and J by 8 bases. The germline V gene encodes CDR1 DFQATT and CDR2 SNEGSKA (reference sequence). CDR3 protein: CSARDPLAGGPDEQFF. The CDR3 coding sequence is TGCAGTGCTAGAGATCCACTAGCGGGGGGGCCGGATGAGCAGTTCTTC.

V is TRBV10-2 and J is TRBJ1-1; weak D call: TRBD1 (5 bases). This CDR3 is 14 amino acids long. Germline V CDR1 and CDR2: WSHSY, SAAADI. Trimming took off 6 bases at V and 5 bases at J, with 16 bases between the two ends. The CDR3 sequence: CASSDRDSGTEAFF. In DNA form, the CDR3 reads TGCGCCAGCAGCGATCGGGACTCGGGAACTGAAGCTTTCTTT.